This T cell receptor beta chain was found in a study of T cells in Graves' hyperthyroidism and ophthalmopathy. Background on the study: The authors collected peripheral blood at initial diagnosis, before any treatment.

The CDR3 sequence is 17 residues long. V lost 3 bases and J lost 4, with 19 bases in between. This clonotype was detected a few times. The authors obtained PBMCs from about 9 ml of fresh peripheral blood. TCR beta CDR3 regions were amplified from RNA transcripts. Using the HTBI primer set, a first-round RT-PCR was run on the TCR CDR3. Using its own MiXCR run on the multiplex PCR reads, TCRdb lists one record per CDR3 protein. The data hold 600,000 to 650,000 distinct CDR3 sequences, with 20% observed a single time. The sample comprised blood. This TCR came from a man aged 30 to 45 with Graves' ophthalmopathy. The rearrangement links TRBV12-3 or TRBV12-4 to TRBJ2-1; D may be TRBD2 (6 bases). The CDR3 loop is CASSLWGVSSGYNEQFF. CDR3 nucleotide sequence: TGTGCCAGCAGTTTGTGGGGGGTGAGTAGCGGATACAATGAGCAGTTCTTC.